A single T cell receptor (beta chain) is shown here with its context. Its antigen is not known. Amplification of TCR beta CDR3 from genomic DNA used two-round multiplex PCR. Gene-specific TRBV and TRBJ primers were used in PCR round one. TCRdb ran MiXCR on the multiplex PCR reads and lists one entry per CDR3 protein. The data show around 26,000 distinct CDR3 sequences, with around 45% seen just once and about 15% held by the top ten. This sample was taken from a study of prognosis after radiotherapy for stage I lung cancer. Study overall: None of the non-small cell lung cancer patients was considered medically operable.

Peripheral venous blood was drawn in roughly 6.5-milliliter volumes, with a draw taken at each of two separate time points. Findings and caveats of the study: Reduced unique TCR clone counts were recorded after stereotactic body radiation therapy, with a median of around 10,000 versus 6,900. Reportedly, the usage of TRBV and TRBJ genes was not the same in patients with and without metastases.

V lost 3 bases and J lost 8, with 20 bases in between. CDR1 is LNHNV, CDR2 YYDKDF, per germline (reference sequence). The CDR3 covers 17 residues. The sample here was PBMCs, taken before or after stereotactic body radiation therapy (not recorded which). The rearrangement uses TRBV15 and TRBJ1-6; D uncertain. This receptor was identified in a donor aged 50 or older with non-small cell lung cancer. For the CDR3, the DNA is TGTGCCACCAGCAGGATAGAATTTAAGGGAGCAGATTCACCCCTCCACTTT. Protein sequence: CATSRIEFKGADSPLHF. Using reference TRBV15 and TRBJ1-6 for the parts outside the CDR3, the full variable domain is DAMVIQNPRYQVTQFGKPVTLSCSQTLNHNVMYWYQQKSSQAPKLLFHYYDKDFNNEADTPDNFQSRRPNTSFCFLDIRSPGLGDTAMYLCATSRIEFKGADSPLHFGNGTRLTVT.